What follows are 13 T cell receptor beta chains derived from one specimen sequenced in a study of T-cell reconstitution after alpha-beta-depleted transplantation in children. Unique molecular identifiers were incorporated during preparation of the TCRbeta library. TCRdb reprocessed the PCR reads via MiXCR and lists one record per CDR3 protein. The repertoire holds about 22,000 distinct CDR3 sequences, with approximately 11% as singletons. The starting material was PBMCs from the stem cell graft donor, obtained from the stem cell graft. These TCRs come from a human donor who donated a stem cell graft to a child with chronic granulomatous disease.

This clonotype was seen repeatedly, ten times or more. This chain joins TRBV11-3 and TRBJ2-2; 11 positions match TRBD2. V lost 1 base to trimming and J lost 4 bases; unmatched junction nucleotides: 8. In germline, CDR1 is SGHNT, CDR2 YENEEA. The CDR3 runs 18 residues. The CDR3 loop reads CASSLVVAGGPGTGELFF. The CDR3 nucleotides read TGTGCCAGCAGCTTAGTGGTAGCGGGAGGGCCGGGCACCGGGGAGCTGTTTTTT.

This clonotype was seen ten or more times. DNA of the CDR3: TGCAGCGCTGTCGGGGGGATAGACACTGAAGCTTTCTTT. Encoded protein: CSAVGGIDTEAFF. This sequence joins TRBV29-1 and TRBJ1-1, with TRBD1 as a possible D gene (5 bases). The CDR3 covers 13 residues. The V gene's germline CDR1 is SQVTM and CDR2 ANQGSEA. Deletions cut 7 bases from V and 3 bases from J, with 15 bases between.

This clonotype is classed as medium-sized (0.01 to 0.1%). This sequence joins TRBV29-1 and TRBJ2-7, with D hard to call. Germline V gene data show CDR1 as SQVTM and CDR2 as ANQGSEA. There are 14 residues in the CDR3. V dropped 0 bases and J dropped 2 bases, with 11 bases sitting between them. Here the CDR3 reads CSVEDEGKTYEQYF. The CDR3 region has the DNA TGCAGCGTTGAAGATGAAGGGAAAACCTACGAGCAGTACTTC.

V is TRBV5-1 and J is TRBJ2-1; D is perhaps TRBD1 or TRBD2 (5 bases each). There are 12 residues in the CDR3. Germline V gene sequence: CDR1 SGHRS, CDR2 YFSETQ. Trimming cost V 1 base and J 9 bases, with 8 bases left between them. In nucleotides, the CDR3 is TGCGCCAGCAGCTTGTGGGGGACTGAGCAGTTCTTC. Encoded protein: CASSLWGTEQFF.

This clonotype was seen ten or more times. The genes are TRBV27 and TRBJ2-2; 9 positions agree with TRBD2. CDR1 and CDR2 (germline): MNHEY, SMNVEV (reference sequence). V lost 1 base and J lost 3; bases outside the gene matches: 6. This CDR3 contains 17 residues. CDR3 amino acids: CASSLLRGGRDTGELFF. CDR3 in DNA: TGTGCCAGCAGTTTATTACGCGGCGGGAGGGACACCGGGGAGCTGTTTTTT.

Many counts were recorded for this clonotype. The chain joins TRBV7-2 to TRBJ1-2; no firm D call. The CDR3 contains 15 residues. Germline CDR1 reads SGHTA; CDR2 reads FQGNSA. V was shortened by 3 bases and J by 5 bases, with 16 bases between the two germline ends. The CDR3: CASSFYGPTGYGYTF. The DNA of the CDR3 is TGTGCCAGCAGCTTTTACGGACCCACCGGGTATGGCTACACCTTC. The whole variable domain, remainder taken from reference TRBV7-2 and TRBJ1-2, is GAGVSQSPSNKVTEKGKDVELRCDPISGHTALYWYRQSLGQGLEFLIYFQGNSAPDKSGLPSDRFSAERTGGSVSTLTIQRTQQEDSAVYLCASSFYGPTGYGYTFGSGTRLTVV.

The CDR3 is CASSPGTGYGEAFF. Written as DNA, the CDR3 is TGTGCCAGCAGCCCGGGGACAGGGTACGGGGAAGCTTTCTTT. The chain couples TRBV7-9 to TRBJ1-1, with 9 bases matching TRBD1. Unmatched junction bases numbered 9, after V lost 5 bases and J lost 8 bases. Germline V gene sequence: CDR1 SEHNR, CDR2 FQNEAQ (reference sequence). This CDR3 is 14 amino acids long.

Many counts were recorded for this clonotype. The CDR3 DNA sequence: TGTGCCAGCAAGACTAGCGGCTCCTACGAGCAGTACTTC. This gives the protein CASKTSGSYEQYF. The chain has TRBV7-9 and TRBJ2-7, with 9 nucleotides matching TRBD2. V was clipped by 7 bases and J by 0 bases; unmatched bases: 1. Per germline, CDR1 SEHNR and CDR2 FQNEAQ (reference sequence). CDR3 length: 13 amino acids. Full variable domain (missing parts from reference TRBV7-9 and TRBJ2-7): DTGVSQNPRHKITKRGQNVTFRCDPISEHNRLYWYRQTLGQGPEFLTYFQNEAQLEKSRLLSDRFSAERPKGSFSTLEIQRTEQGDSAMYLCASKTSGSYEQYFGPGTRLTVT.

This clonotype was found many times. The chain is built from TRBV18 and TRBJ1-1; possibly TRBD1 for D (5 bases). The CDR3 runs 12 residues. V lost 3 bases to trimming and J lost 6 bases, with 8 bases between them. Germline V gene sequence: CDR1 KGHSH, CDR2 LQKENI. In DNA, the CDR3 is TGTGCCAGCTCACCTTCGGGACCTGAAGCTTTCTTT. Its protein is CASSPSGPEAFF.

This clonotype was counted ten times or more. The chain combines TRBV20-1 with TRBJ2-5, with D perhaps TRBD2 (5 bases). V was clipped by 3 bases and J by 0 bases, with 14 bases between them. Germline assignment: CDR1 DFQATT and CDR2 SNEGSKA (reference sequence). The length of the CDR3 is 15 residues. This chain's CDR3 is CSARSGYSYQETQYF. CDR3 sequence (DNA): TGCAGTGCTAGGAGCGGTTACTCCTACCAAGAGACCCAGTACTTC.

This clonotype came up many times. The rearrangement uses TRBV25-1 and TRBJ2-4; D may correspond to TRBD1 or TRBD2 (5 bases each). The germline CDR1 and CDR2 sequences are MGHDK and SYGVNS. V lost 5 bases to trimming and J lost 6 bases, with 20 bases between them. The CDR3 contains 16 residues. CDR3 protein: CASSSVWDPQGNIQYF. Here the CDR3 DNA reads TGTGCCAGCAGTTCGGTTTGGGACCCGCAAGGAAACATTCAGTACTTC.

This chain links TRBV29-1 with TRBJ1-1; tentative D call: TRBD1 (5 bases). CDR3 length: 14 amino acids. Germline CDR1 reads SQVTM; CDR2 reads ANQGSEA. The V and J ends lost 4 bases and 1 base respectively, with 13 bases between them. CDR3 loop: CSVAEVGGNTEAFF. The DNA for the CDR3 is TGCAGCGTTGCCGAGGTGGGGGGGAACACTGAAGCTTTCTTT.

A few counts support this clonotype. The chain recombines TRBV7-9 with TRBJ2-2, with D uncertain. Germline lookup yields CDR1 SEHNR and CDR2 FQNEAQ (reference sequence). There are 14 residues in the CDR3. V dropped 1 base and J dropped 2 bases, with 5 bases sitting between them. The CDR3, as DNA: TGTGCCAGCAGCTTAGGTATCAACACCGGGGAGCTGTTTTTT. Amino acid sequence: CASSLGINTGELFF.